The next 8 T cell receptor beta chains were all read from a single sample in a study of OX40 agonist ivuxolimab in advanced cancers. Method: immunoSEQ multiplex PCR; TCRdb's copy keeps in-frame clones and lacks some. The profile shows over 25,000 clones, around 90% of them singletons. The sample was CD4+ or CD8+ T cells sorted from blood, taken in a trial of the OX40 agonist ivuxolimab. The receptors stem from an adult with an advanced solid tumor such as melanoma, head and neck, liver or kidney cancer.

This clone has only a few counts. The rearrangement uses TRBV6-1 and TRBJ1-3; tentative D call: TRBD1 (5 bases). Germline V gives CDR1 MNHNS, CDR2 SASEGT. There are 14 residues in the CDR3. V dropped 3 bases and J dropped 4 bases, with 10 bases sitting between them. The CDR3 coding sequence is TGTGCCAGCAGTGAGGGGGGGTCCGGAAACACCATATATTTT. Its protein product is CASSEGGSGNTIYF.

This chain uses TRBV9 with TRBJ2-7; unclear D gene. V was shortened by 0 bases and J by 2 bases, with 9 bases between the two germline ends. The germline V gene encodes CDR1 SGDLS and CDR2 YYNGEE. The CDR3 loop spans 14 amino acids. The CDR3 DNA follows: TGTGCCAGCAGCGTAGAAGGGATCCCCTACGAGCAGTACTTC. Its protein is CASSVEGIPYEQYF.

The chain uses TRBV10-3 and TRBJ2-7, with 8 bases identical to TRBD1. The J segment lost 1 base and the V segment lost 6 bases, leaving 2 bases of the junction unmatched. The CDR3 is 13 amino acids. The germline gives CDR1 ENHRY, CDR2 SYGVKD. The CDR3 DNA reads TGTGCCATCAGACAGGGGGATTCCTACGAGCAGTACTTC. Encoded protein: CAIRQGDSYEQYF.

The rearrangement links TRBV7-9 to TRBJ2-3, with D possibly TRBD2 on 7 matching bases. Between the trimmed V and J ends, which lost 5 bases and 6 bases, there was a span of 18 bases. Germline V CDR1 and CDR2: SEHNR, FQNEAQ (reference sequence). This CDR3 is 15 amino acids long. CDR3 region: CASSPPDGGPDTQYF. The CDR3 DNA sequence: TGTGCCAGCAGCCCCCCCGACGGGGGGCCGGATACGCAGTATTTT.

The V call is TRBV6-5, the J call TRBJ2-7, with 10 bases matching TRBD1. Per germline, CDR1 MNHEY and CDR2 SVGAGI. The J segment lost 4 bases and the V segment lost 0 bases, leaving 3 bases of the junction unmatched. The CDR3 runs to 15 residues. The CDR3 spells CASSYSGTGVYEQYF. Here the CDR3 DNA reads TGTGCCAGCAGTTACTCCGGGACAGGGGTTTACGAGCAGTACTTC.

The V gene is TRBV27, the J gene TRBJ1-5; TRBD1 might be the D (5 bases). The germline V gene has CDR1 MNHEY and CDR2 SMNVEV (reference sequence). The CDR3 is 14 amino acids. V was shortened by 4 bases and J by 6 bases, with 13 bases between the two germline ends. The CDR3 nucleotides read TGTGCCAGCAGTTCTCAGGGCTTCGGTCAGCCCCAGCATTTT. As protein: CASSSQGFGQPQHF.

V gene TRBV7-2 combines with J gene TRBJ2-5; the D gene is possibly TRBD2 (6 bases). Germline values: CDR1 SGHTA, CDR2 FQGNSA. V dropped 8 bases and J dropped 3 bases, with 16 bases sitting between them. CDR3 length equals 14 residues. The CDR3 is CASLLKRVKETQYF. Here the CDR3 DNA reads TGTGCCAGCCTCCTCAAGCGGGTAAAAGAGACCCAGTACTTC.

The CDR3 protein is CSVDPGGETQYF. For the CDR3, the DNA is TGCAGCGTTGATCCGGGGGGGGAGACCCAGTACTTC. This chain uses TRBV29-1 with TRBJ2-5, with 8 bases that match TRBD2. Per the germline V gene, CDR1 is SQVTM and CDR2 is ANQGSEA. Trimming cost V 3 bases and J 5 bases; bases outside gene matches: 2. This CDR3 has 12 amino acids. The full variable domain, completed using reference TRBV29-1 and TRBJ2-5, is SAVISQKPSRDICQRGTSLTIQCQVDSQVTMMFWYRQQPGQSLTLIATANQGSEATYESGFVIDKFPISRPNLTFSTLTVSNMSPEDSSIYLCSVDPGGETQYFGPGTRLLVL.